A selection of T cell receptor beta chains follows, all from one sample in a study of blood T cells in healthy people across ages. MiXCR was run by TCRdb on the 5' RACE reads, yielding one entry per CDR3 protein. This table holds more than 900,000 distinct CDR3 sequences, 29% found once. These data were likewise used in another study, on T cells of mothers and their children.

The sample was blood. Receptors were obtained from a woman aged 40-49 years in good health. The CDR3 runs from the conserved cysteine through the conserved F or W. The order of the fields is clone size, V gene, D gene, J gene, CDR3 protein, CDR3 DNA. The D gene is left open where the match is weak. Clone size appears in some rows only: once, few, many, or a class for an expanded clone.

many	TRBV20-1	-	TRBJ2-4	CSAPPGSRVIQYF	TGCAGTGCTCCCCCGGGATCCCGAGTGATTCAGTACTTC
-	TRBV10-3	TRBD1	TRBJ1-6	CAISARQGVDSPLHF	TGTGCCATCAGTGCCCGACAGGGGGTGGACTCACCCCTCCACTTT
-	TRBV15	TRBD2	TRBJ2-7	CATSRDGSGGDYEQYF	TGTGCCACCAGCAGAGATGGTAGCGGGGGGGACTACGAGCAGTACTTC
-	TRBV29-1	-	TRBJ2-2	CSVDAGSGELFF	TGCAGCGTTGACGCCGGGTCCGGGGAGCTGTTTTTT
-	TRBV7-9	-	TRBJ1-1	CASSLELLGIEAFF	TGTGCCAGCAGCTTAGAACTACTTGGGATTGAAGCTTTCTTT
-	TRBV28	TRBD2	TRBJ2-3	CASSFAGGLRDTQYF	TGTGCCAGCAGTTTCGCGGGGGGTTTAAGAGATACGCAGTATTTT
-	TRBV7-2	TRBD1	TRBJ1-6	CASSSDRAASYNSPLHF	TGTGCCAGCAGCTCAGACAGGGCCGCGTCCTATAATTCACCCCTCCACTTT
few	TRBV7-2	TRBD1	TRBJ1-6	CASSLGQGAFSPLHF	TGTGCCAGCAGCCTAGGCCAGGGGGCGTTTTCACCCCTCCACTTT
-	TRBV16	TRBD1	TRBJ2-3	CASSQGTGRTDTQYF	TGTGCCAGCAGCCAGGGGACAGGGAGGACAGATACGCAGTATTTT
-	TRBV6-1	TRBD1	TRBJ2-3	CASRESYRGLSTDTQYF	TGTGCCAGCAGAGAAAGCTACAGGGGATTAAGCACAGATACGCAGTATTTT
-	TRBV4-1	TRBD2	TRBJ2-1	CASSQVSPVQVWGGNEQFF	TGCGCCAGCAGCCAAGTGAGCCCAGTCCAGGTTTGGGGGGGCAATGAGCAGTTCTTC
few	TRBV2	TRBD1	TRBJ2-7	CASSEADPGTDSYEQYF	TGTGCCAGCAGTGAAGCGGACCCGGGGACAGACTCCTACGAGCAGTACTTC
many	TRBV7-9	TRBD1	TRBJ1-6	CASSSNRGKNSPLHF	TGTGCCAGCAGCTCAAACAGGGGTAAAAATTCACCCCTCCACTTT
-	TRBV12-3/TRBV12-4	TRBD1	TRBJ1-1	CASSANRGVNTEAFF	TGTGCCAGCAGTGCAAACAGGGGAGTGAACACTGAAGCTTTCTTT
-	TRBV6-6	TRBD2	TRBJ2-7	CASSNRAGGNYEQYF	TGTGCCAGCAGTAACAGAGCGGGGGGGAACTATGAGCAGTACTTC
-	TRBV6-1	TRBD1	TRBJ2-7	CASRIWDRESYEQYF	TGTGCCAGCAGAATATGGGACAGGGAGTCCTACGAGCAGTACTTC
-	TRBV7-3	-	TRBJ2-2	CASSFTASGELFF	TGTGCCAGCAGCTTCACAGCCTCCGGGGAGCTGTTTTTT
-	TRBV2	-	TRBJ2-7	CASSEQGGYVQYF	TGTGCCAGCAGTGAACAGGGGGGGTACGTGCAGTACTTC
few	TRBV29-1	TRBD1	TRBJ2-7	CSVEDWTGSSYEQYF	TGCAGCGTTGAAGATTGGACAGGAAGCTCCTACGAGCAGTACTTC
many	TRBV20-1	-	TRBJ2-7	CSANLPGRDSYEQYF	TGCAGTGCTAACCTCCCGGGACGCGACTCCTACGAGCAGTACTTC
once	TRBV4-2	TRBD2	TRBJ2-3	CASSQGTGGDTQYF	TGTGCCAGCAGCCAAGGGACGGGGGGAGATACGCAGTATTTT
-	TRBV7-3	-	TRBJ2-1	CASSPGRVIFF	TGTGCCAGCAGCCCGGGACGGGTCATATTCTTC
many	TRBV20-1	TRBD1	TRBJ1-2	CSATGQGALGYTF	TGCAGTGCAACGGGACAGGGGGCGCTTGGCTACACCTTC